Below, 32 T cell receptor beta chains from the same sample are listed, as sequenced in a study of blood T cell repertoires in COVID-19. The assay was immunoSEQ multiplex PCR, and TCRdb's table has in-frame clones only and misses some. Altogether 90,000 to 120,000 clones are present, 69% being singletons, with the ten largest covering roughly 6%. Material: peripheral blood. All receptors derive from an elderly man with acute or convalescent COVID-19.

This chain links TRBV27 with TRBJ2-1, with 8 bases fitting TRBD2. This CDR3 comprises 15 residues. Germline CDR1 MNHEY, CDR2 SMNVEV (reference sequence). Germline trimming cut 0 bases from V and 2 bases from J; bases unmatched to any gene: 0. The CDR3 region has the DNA TGTGCCAGCAGTTTATCAGCGGGAGCCTACAATGAGCAGTTCTTC. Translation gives CASSLSAGAYNEQFF.

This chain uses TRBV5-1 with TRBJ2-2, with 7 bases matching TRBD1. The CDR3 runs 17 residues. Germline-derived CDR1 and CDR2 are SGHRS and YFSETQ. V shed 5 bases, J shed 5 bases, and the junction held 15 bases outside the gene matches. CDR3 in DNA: TGCGCCAGCAGACCTACCCCGACAGGGCCCCCGACCGGGGAGCTGTTTTTT. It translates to CASRPTPTGPPTGELFF.

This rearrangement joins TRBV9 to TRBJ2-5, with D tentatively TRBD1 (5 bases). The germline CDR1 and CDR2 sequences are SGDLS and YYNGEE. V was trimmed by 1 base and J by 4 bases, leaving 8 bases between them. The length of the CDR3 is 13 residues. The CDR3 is CASSVRTGETQYF. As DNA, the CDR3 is TGTGCCAGCAGCGTACGAACAGGAGAGACCCAGTACTTC.

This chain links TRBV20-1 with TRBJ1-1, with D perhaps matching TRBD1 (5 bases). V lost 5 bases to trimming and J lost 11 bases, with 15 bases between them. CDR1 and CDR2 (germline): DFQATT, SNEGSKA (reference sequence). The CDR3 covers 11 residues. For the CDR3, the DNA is TGCAGTGCTCGTCAACACGGGGGGGCTTTCTTT. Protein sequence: CSARQHGGAFF.

The CDR3 coding sequence is TGCGCCAGCAGCCAAGAGGCAAACCTGAACACTGAAGCTTTCTTT. It specifies CASSQEANLNTEAFF. The chain combines TRBV4-3 with TRBJ1-1; D not resolved. Germline loops: CDR1 LGHNA, CDR2 YSLEER. Between the trimmed V and J ends, which lost 0 bases and 0 bases, there was a span of 8 bases. The CDR3 length is 15 residues.

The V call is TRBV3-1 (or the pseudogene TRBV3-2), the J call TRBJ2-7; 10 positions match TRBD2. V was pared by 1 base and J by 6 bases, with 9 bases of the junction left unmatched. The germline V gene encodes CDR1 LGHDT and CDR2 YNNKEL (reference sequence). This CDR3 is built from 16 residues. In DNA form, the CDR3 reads TGTGCCAGCAGCCAAGCTAGCGGGAGTCTACTCCGCGAGCAGTACTTC. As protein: CASSQASGSLLREQYF.

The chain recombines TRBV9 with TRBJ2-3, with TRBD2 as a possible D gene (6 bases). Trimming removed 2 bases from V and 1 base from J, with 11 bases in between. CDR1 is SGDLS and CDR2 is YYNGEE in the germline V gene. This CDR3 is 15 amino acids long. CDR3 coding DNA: TGTGCCAGCAGCGTTTCTAGCGTCCGCACAGATACGCAGTATTTT. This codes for CASSVSSVRTDTQYF.

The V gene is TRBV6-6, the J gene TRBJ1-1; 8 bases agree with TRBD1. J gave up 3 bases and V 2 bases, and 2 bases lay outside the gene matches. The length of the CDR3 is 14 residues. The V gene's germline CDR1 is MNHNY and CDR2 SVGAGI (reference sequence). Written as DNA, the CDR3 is TGTGCCAGCAGTTACGCGACAGGGGACACTGAAGCTTTCTTT. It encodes CASSYATGDTEAFF.

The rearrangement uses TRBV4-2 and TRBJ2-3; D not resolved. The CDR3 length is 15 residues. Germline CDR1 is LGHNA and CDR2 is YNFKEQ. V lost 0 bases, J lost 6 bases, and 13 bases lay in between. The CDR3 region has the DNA TGTGCCAGCAGCCAAGAAACCCCCAGCGTGGATACGCAGTATTTT. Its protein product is CASSQETPSVDTQYF.

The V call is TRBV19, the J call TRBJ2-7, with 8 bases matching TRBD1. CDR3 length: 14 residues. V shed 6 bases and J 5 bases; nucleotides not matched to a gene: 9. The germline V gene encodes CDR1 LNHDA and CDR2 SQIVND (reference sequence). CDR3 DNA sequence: TGTGCCAGTAGCCAGGGGGCGCATCACCACGAGCAGTACTTC. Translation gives CASSQGAHHHEQYF.

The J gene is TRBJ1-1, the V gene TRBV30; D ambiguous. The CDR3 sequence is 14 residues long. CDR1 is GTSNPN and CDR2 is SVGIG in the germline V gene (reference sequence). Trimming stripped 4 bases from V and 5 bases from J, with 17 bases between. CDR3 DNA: TGTGCCTGGAAAAGACTACCTTTCGGGACTGAAGCTTTCTTT. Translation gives CAWKRLPFGTEAFF.

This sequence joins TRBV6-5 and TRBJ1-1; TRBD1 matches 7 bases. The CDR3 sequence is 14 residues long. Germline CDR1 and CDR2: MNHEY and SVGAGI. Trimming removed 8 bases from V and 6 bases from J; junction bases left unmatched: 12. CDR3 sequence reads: CASSSRGERAEAFF. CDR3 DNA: TGTGCCAGCTCTTCCAGGGGGGAGAGGGCTGAAGCTTTCTTT.

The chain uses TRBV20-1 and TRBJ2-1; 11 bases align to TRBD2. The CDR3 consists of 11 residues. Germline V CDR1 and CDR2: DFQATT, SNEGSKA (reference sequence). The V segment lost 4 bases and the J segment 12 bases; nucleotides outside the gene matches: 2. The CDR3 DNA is TGCAGTGCTACCCTAGCGGGAGGGCAGTTCTTC. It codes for CSATLAGGQFF.

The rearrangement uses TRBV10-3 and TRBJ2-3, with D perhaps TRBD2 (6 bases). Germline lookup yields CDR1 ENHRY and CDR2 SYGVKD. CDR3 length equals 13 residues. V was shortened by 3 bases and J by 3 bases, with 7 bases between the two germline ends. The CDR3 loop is CAISDGGTDTQYF. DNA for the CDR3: TGTGCCATCAGTGATGGAGGGACAGATACGCAGTATTTT.

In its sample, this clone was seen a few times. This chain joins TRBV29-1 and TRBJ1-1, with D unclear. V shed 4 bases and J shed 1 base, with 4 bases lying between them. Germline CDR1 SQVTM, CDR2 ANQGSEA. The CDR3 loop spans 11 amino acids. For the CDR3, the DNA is TGCAGCGTTGTACAGAACACTGAAGCTTTCTTT. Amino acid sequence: CSVVQNTEAFF.

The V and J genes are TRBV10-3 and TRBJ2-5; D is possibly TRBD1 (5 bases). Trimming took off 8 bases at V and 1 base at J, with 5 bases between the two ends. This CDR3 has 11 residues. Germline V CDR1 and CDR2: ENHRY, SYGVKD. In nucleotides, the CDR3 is TGTGCCATCGGGGCCCAAGAGACCCAGTACTTC. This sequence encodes CAIGAQETQYF.

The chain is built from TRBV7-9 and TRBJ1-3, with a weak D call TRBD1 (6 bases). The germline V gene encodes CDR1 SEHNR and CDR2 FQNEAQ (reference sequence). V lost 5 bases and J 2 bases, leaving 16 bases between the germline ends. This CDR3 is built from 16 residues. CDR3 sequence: CASSLGQTLPGNTIYF. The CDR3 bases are TGTGCCAGCAGCCTTGGACAGACCCTCCCTGGAAACACCATATATTTT. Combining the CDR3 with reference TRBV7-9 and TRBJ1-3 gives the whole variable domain DTGVSQNPRHKITKRGQNVTFRCDPISEHNRLYWYRQTLGQGPEFLTYFQNEAQLEKSRLLSDRFSAERPKGSFSTLEIQRTEQGDSAMYLCASSLGQTLPGNTIYFGEGSWLTVV.

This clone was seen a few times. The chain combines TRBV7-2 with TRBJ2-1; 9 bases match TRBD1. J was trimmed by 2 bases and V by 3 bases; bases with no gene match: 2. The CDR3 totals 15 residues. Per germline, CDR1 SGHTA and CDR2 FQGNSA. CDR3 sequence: CASSFGQGTYNEQFF. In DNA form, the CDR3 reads TGTGCCAGCAGCTTCGGACAGGGGACCTACAATGAGCAGTTCTTC.

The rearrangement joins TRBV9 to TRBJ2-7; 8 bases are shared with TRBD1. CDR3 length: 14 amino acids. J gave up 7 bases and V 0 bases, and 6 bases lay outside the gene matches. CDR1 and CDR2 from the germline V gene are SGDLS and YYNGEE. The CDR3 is CASSVAGTGGEQYF. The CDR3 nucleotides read TGTGCCAGCAGCGTAGCAGGGACAGGCGGGGAGCAGTACTTC. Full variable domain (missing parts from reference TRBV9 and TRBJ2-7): DSGVTQTPKHLITATGQRVTLRCSPRSGDLSVYWYQQSLDQGLQFLIQYYNGEERAKGNILERFSAQQFPDLHSELNLSSLELGDSALYFCASSVAGTGGEQYFGPGTRLTVT.

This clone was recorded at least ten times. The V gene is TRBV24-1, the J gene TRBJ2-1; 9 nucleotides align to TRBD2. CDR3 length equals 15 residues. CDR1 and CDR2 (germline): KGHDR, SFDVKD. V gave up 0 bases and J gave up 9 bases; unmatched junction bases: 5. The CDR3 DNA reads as TGTGCCACCAGTGATTTGACGGCTAGCGGGACTGAGCAGTTCTTC. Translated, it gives CATSDLTASGTEQFF.

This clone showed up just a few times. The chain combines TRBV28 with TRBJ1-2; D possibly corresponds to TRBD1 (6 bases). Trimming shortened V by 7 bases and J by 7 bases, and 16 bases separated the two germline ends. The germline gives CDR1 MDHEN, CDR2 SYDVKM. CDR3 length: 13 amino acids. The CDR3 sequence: CASTEGGISGYTF. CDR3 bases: TGTGCCAGCACCGAGGGGGGGATTAGTGGCTACACCTTC.

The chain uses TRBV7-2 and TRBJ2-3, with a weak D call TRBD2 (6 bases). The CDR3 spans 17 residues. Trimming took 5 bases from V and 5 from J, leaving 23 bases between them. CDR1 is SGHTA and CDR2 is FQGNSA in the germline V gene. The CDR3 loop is CASSPYGAGGGKDTQYF. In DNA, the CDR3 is TGTGCCAGCAGCCCGTACGGGGCGGGCGGAGGGAAAGATACGCAGTATTTT.

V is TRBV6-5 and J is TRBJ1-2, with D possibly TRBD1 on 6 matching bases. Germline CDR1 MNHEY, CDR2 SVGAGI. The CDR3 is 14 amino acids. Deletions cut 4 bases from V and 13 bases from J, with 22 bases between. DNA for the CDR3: TGTGCCAGCAGTTCAGTTTACGGGGACAACCCCTCCACCTTC. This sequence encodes CASSSVYGDNPSTF.

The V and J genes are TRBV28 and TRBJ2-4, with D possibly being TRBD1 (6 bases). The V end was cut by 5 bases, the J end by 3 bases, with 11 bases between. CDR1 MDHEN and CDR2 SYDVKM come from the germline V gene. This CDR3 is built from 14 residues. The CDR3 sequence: CASSAGESKNIQYF. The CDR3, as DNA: TGTGCCAGCAGTGCAGGGGAAAGCAAAAACATTCAGTACTTC. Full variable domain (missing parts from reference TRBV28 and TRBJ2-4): DVKVTQSSRYLVKRTGEKVFLECVQDMDHENMFWYRQDPGLGLRLIYFSYDVKMKEKGDIPEGYSVSREKKERFSLILESASTNQTSMYLCASSAGESKNIQYFGAGTRLSVL.

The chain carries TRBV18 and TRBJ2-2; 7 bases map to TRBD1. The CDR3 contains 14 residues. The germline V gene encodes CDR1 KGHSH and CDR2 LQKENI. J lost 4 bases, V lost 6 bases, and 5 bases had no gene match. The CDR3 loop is CASSVTGPTGELFF. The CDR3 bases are TGTGCCAGCTCCGTGACAGGGCCCACCGGGGAGCTGTTTTTT.

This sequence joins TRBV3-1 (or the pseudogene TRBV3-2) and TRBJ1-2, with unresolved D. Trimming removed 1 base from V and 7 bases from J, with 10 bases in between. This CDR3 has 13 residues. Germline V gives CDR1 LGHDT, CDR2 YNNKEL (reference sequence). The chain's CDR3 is CASSQVVSFGYTF. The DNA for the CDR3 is TGTGCCAGCAGCCAAGTCGTGTCTTTTGGCTACACCTTC.

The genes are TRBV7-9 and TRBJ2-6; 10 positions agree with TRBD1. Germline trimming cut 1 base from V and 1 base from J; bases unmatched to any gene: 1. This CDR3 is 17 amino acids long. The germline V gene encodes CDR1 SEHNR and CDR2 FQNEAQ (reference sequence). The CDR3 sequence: CASSLGDRGSGANVLTF. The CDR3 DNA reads TGTGCCAGCAGCTTAGGGGACAGGGGTTCTGGGGCCAACGTCCTGACTTTC.

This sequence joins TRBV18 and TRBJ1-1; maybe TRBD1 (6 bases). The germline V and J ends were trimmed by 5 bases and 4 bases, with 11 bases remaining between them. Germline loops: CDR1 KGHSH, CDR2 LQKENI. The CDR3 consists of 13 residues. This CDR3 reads CASSYTGPTEAFF. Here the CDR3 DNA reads TGTGCCAGCTCATACACAGGGCCCACTGAAGCTTTCTTT.

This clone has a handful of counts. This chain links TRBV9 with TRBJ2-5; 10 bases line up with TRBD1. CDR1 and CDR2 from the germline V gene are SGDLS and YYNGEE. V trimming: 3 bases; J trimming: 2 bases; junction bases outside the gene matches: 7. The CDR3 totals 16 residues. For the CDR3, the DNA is TGTGCCAGCAGCGCATGGGACAGGGGTCGACAAGAGACCCAGTACTTC. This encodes CASSAWDRGRQETQYF. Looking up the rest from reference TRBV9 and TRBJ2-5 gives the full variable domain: DSGVTQTPKHLITATGQRVTLRCSPRSGDLSVYWYQQSLDQGLQFLIQYYNGEERAKGNILERFSAQQFPDLHSELNLSSLELGDSALYFCASSAWDRGRQETQYFGPGTRLLVL.

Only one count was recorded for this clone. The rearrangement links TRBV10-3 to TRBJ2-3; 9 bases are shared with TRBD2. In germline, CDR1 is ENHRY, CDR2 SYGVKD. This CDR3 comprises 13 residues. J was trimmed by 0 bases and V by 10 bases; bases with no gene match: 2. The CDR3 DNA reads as TGTGCCAACACTAGCGGGAGCACAGATACGCAGTATTTT. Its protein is CANTSGSTDTQYF.

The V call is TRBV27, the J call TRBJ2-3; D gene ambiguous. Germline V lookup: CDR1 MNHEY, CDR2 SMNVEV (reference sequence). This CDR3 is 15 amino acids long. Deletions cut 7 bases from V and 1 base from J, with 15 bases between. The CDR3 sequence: CASTGSLAGTDTQYF. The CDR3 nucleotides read TGTGCCAGCACGGGTTCCCTTGCAGGCACAGATACGCAGTATTTT.

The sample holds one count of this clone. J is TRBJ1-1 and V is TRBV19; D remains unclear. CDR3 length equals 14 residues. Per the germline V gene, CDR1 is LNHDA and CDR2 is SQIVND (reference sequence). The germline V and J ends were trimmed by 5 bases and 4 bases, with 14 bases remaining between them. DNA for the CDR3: TGTGCCAGTAGTGAAAACTACCCTAGCACTGAAGCTTTCTTT. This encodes CASSENYPSTEAFF.